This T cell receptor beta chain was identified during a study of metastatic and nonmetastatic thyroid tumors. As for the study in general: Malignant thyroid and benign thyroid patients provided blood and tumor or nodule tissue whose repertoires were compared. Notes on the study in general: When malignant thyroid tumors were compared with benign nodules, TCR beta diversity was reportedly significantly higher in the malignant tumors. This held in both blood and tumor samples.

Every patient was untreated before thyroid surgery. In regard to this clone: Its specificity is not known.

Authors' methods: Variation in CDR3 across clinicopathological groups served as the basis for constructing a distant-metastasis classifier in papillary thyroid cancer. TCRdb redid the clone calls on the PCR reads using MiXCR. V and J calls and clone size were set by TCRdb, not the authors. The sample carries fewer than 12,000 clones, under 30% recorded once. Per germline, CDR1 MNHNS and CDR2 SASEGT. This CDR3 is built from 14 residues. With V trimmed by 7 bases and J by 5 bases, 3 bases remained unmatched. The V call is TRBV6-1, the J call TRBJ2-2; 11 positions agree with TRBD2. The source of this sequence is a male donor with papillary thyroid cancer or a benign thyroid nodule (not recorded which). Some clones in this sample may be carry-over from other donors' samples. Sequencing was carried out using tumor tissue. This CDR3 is CASKGLADTGELFF. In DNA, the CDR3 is TGTGCCAGCAAGGGACTAGCGGATACCGGGGAGCTGTTTTTT.